A single sample is the source of the 23 T cell receptor beta chains below, sequenced in a study of blood T cell repertoires in COVID-19. Sequencing used immunoSEQ multiplex PCR; TCRdb keeps in-frame clones, though not all of them. The sample carries roughly 200,000 clones, about 85% recorded once. The sequenced sample consisted of peripheral blood. The receptor source for this set is a woman older than 75 with acute or convalescent COVID-19.

The CDR3, as DNA: TGTGCCAGCAGCTTAGATTCGTTGAGCACTGAAGCTTTCTTT. This gives the protein CASSLDSLSTEAFF. The genes are TRBV11-3 and TRBJ1-1; D unclear. Germline CDR1 is SGHNT and CDR2 is YENEEA. This CDR3 region has 14 residues. Trimming cost V 0 bases and J 4 bases, with 9 bases left between them.

Only one count was recorded for this clone. The chain recombines TRBV6-5 with TRBJ2-3; 9 bases fit TRBD1. This CDR3 comprises 13 residues. Trimming removed 2 bases from V and 13 bases from J; junction bases left unmatched: 7. The germline V gene encodes CDR1 MNHEY and CDR2 SVGAGI. The CDR3 sequence is CASSYPGQGPEYF. The CDR3 nucleotides are TGTGCCAGCAGTTACCCAGGACAGGGGCCCGAGTATTTT.

This chain connects TRBV19 to TRBJ2-2, with D tentatively TRBD2 (6 bases). The CDR3 totals 15 residues. Per the germline V gene, CDR1 is LNHDA and CDR2 is SQIVND (reference sequence). Trimming shortened V by 4 bases and J by 5 bases, and 14 bases separated the two germline ends. In DNA form, the CDR3 reads TGTGCCAGTAGTAGAACGGGAGTGGAAACCGGGGAGCTGTTTTTT. Translating it yields CASSRTGVETGELFF.

V usage is TRBV2 and J usage is TRBJ1-1; D gene ambiguous. Trimming shortened V by 5 bases and J by 8 bases, and 15 bases separated the two germline ends. The CDR3 is 13 amino acids. Germline CDR1 is SNHLY and CDR2 is FYNNEI. CDR3 protein: CASSPGSKVEAFF. CDR3 in DNA: TGTGCCAGCAGTCCCGGGAGTAAGGTGGAAGCTTTCTTT.

V gene TRBV27 combines with J gene TRBJ2-5; the D gene is possibly TRBD1 (6 bases). The germline gives CDR1 MNHEY, CDR2 SMNVEV (reference sequence). V was pared by 1 base and J by 6 bases, with 9 bases between. This CDR3 region has 13 residues. CDR3 in amino acids: CASSLLGAQTQYF. The DNA for the CDR3 is TGTGCCAGCAGTTTATTGGGGGCGCAGACCCAGTACTTC.

The rearrangement links TRBV11-3 to TRBJ2-6, with 12 bases aligning to TRBD1. This CDR3 has 16 residues. The V gene's germline CDR1 is SGHNT and CDR2 YENEEA. V was clipped by 8 bases and J by 0 bases; unmatched bases: 2. The CDR3 protein is CASGTGGSSGANVLTF. CDR3 DNA: TGTGCCAGCGGGACAGGGGGCTCCTCTGGGGCCAACGTCCTGACTTTC.

V usage is TRBV2 and J usage is TRBJ1-5, with a possible D match to TRBD1 (6 bases). There are 15 residues in the CDR3. Per germline, CDR1 SNHLY and CDR2 FYNNEI. Trimming pared 3 bases from V and 4 bases from J, leaving 13 bases between. The CDR3 nucleotides read TGTGCCAGCAGTGAGAGGACAGTCCCTAATCAGCCCCAGCATTTT. It is translated as CASSERTVPNQPQHF.

The rearrangement joins TRBV11-3 to TRBJ2-1; 7 bases map to TRBD2. V was clipped by 1 base and J by 4 bases; unmatched bases: 1. Looked up from germline, CDR1 is SGHNT and CDR2 is YENEEA. The CDR3 is 14 residues long. The CDR3 nucleotides read TGTGCCAGCAGCTTAGCGCGGGAGTACAATGAGCAGTTCTTC. This encodes CASSLAREYNEQFF.

The V call is TRBV5-1, the J call TRBJ2-3, with TRBD2 matching over 12 bases. With V trimmed by 6 bases and J by 4 bases, 9 bases remained unmatched. From germline, CDR1 is SGHRS and CDR2 YFSETQ. The CDR3 has 16 amino acids. CDR3 in DNA: TGCGCCAGCAACCCCGGACTAGCGGGGAAATCAGATACGCAGTATTTT. Protein product: CASNPGLAGKSDTQYF.

This clone was seen a single time. V and J are TRBV11-2 and TRBJ1-1; TRBD1 agrees at 9 bases. CDR1 is SGHAT, CDR2 FQNNGV, per germline. The CDR3 spans 14 residues. Trimming at V came to 5 bases and at J to 3 bases, leaving 4 bases not matched to a gene. The CDR3: CASSQGQGYTEAFF. The CDR3 DNA is TGTGCCAGCAGCCAGGGACAGGGTTACACTGAAGCTTTCTTT.

The chain is built from TRBV7-9 and TRBJ2-1; D is uncertain. V lost 1 base, J lost 7 bases, and 14 bases lay in between. The CDR3 is 15 amino acids. CDR1 and CDR2 from the germline V gene are SEHNR and FQNEAQ (reference sequence). The CDR3 reads CASSLEAALSNEQFF. The DNA of the CDR3 is TGTGCCAGCAGCTTAGAGGCGGCACTTTCGAATGAGCAGTTCTTC. The whole variable domain, remainder taken from reference TRBV7-9 and TRBJ2-1, is DTGVSQNPRHKITKRGQNVTFRCDPISEHNRLYWYRQTLGQGPEFLTYFQNEAQLEKSRLLSDRFSAERPKGSFSTLEIQRTEQGDSAMYLCASSLEAALSNEQFFGPGTRLTVL.

This chain links TRBV18 with TRBJ2-7; D is ambiguous. Trimming took 3 bases from V and 8 from J, leaving 14 bases between them. The CDR3 has 13 residues. Germline CDR1 and CDR2: KGHSH and LQKENI. CDR3 DNA sequence: TGTGCCAGCTCACCTTCATCGCCTAACCAGCAGTACTTC. This translates into CASSPSSPNQQYF.

V gene TRBV2 combines with J gene TRBJ2-7; 8 bases align to TRBD2. The CDR3 extends over 16 amino acids. Germline CDR1 and CDR2: SNHLY and FYNNEI. With V trimmed by 5 bases and J by 1 base, 10 bases remained unmatched. The CDR3 loop reads CASSKRSGRGSYEQYF. CDR3 nucleotides: TGTGCCAGCAGTAAGAGAAGCGGGAGAGGATCCTACGAGCAGTACTTC.

The rearrangement uses TRBV5-1 and TRBJ2-1, with D uncertain. Trimming pared 1 base from V and 5 bases from J, leaving 13 bases between. Germline V gene data show CDR1 as SGHRS and CDR2 as YFSETQ. This CDR3 has 15 amino acids. The CDR3 DNA sequence: TGCGCCAGCAGCTTGTATCCCCTAAGCGACAATGAGCAGTTCTTC. Protein product: CASSLYPLSDNEQFF.

This chain uses TRBV7-9 with TRBJ2-1; 14 bases match TRBD2. The V segment lost 5 bases and the J segment 0 bases; nucleotides outside the gene matches: 6. Germline lookup yields CDR1 SEHNR and CDR2 FQNEAQ (reference sequence). The CDR3 loop spans 18 amino acids. This CDR3 reads CASSHGTSGRPSYNEQFF. CDR3 nucleotides: TGTGCCAGCAGCCATGGGACTAGCGGGAGACCCTCCTACAATGAGCAGTTCTTC.

J is TRBJ2-1 and V is TRBV27; D gene ambiguous. The germline V gene has CDR1 MNHEY and CDR2 SMNVEV (reference sequence). Trimming left V 7 bases short and J 7 bases short, with 14 bases between. CDR3 size: 13 residues. Here the CDR3 reads CASKSTWANEQFF. The CDR3 region has the DNA TGTGCCAGCAAATCCACCTGGGCTAATGAGCAGTTCTTC.

V is TRBV30 and J is TRBJ2-1, with TRBD2 matching 11 bases. The trim removed 2 bases at V and 3 bases at J, leaving 3 bases unmatched. The CDR3 has 15 amino acids. Germline V lookup: CDR1 GTSNPN, CDR2 SVGIG (reference sequence). The CDR3 sequence: CAWSPTSGDYNEQFF. CDR3 nucleotide sequence: TGTGCCTGGAGTCCGACTAGCGGGGACTACAATGAGCAGTTCTTC.

The CDR3 loop reads CASSQDYSNQPQHF. The CDR3 coding sequence is TGTGCCAGTAGTCAGGATTATAGCAATCAGCCCCAGCATTTT. The rearrangement joins TRBV19 to TRBJ1-5, with D hard to call. CDR1 and CDR2 from the germline V gene are LNHDA and SQIVND (reference sequence). There are 14 residues in the CDR3. V lost 5 bases and J 0 bases, leaving 8 bases between the germline ends.

The rearrangement links TRBV2 to TRBJ1-5, with D tentatively TRBD1 (5 bases). The CDR3 runs 14 residues. V was shortened by 0 bases and J by 5 bases, with 8 bases between the two germline ends. Germline CDR1 is SNHLY and CDR2 is FYNNEI. CDR3 bases: TGTGCCAGCAGTGAAGCGACAGTAGATCAGCCCCAGCATTTT. Its protein product is CASSEATVDQPQHF.

The J gene is TRBJ2-3, the V gene TRBV29-1; 7 nucleotides align to TRBD2. Germline CDR1 SQVTM, CDR2 ANQGSEA. J was trimmed by 2 bases and V by 8 bases; bases with no gene match: 13. CDR3 size: 15 residues. CDR3 nucleotides: TGCAGCTCTGCAGGCCCAGCGGGAAACACAGATACGCAGTATTTT. It encodes CSSAGPAGNTDTQYF.

The rearrangement joins TRBV27 to TRBJ1-4; TRBD1 matches at 7 bases. The junction had 9 bases not matched to a gene; V was cut back by 4 bases and J by 10 bases. The CDR3 totals 14 residues. CDR1 is MNHEY and CDR2 is SMNVEV in the germline V gene (reference sequence). The CDR3: CASSSQDRVGKLFF. The CDR3 DNA reads TGTGCCAGCAGTTCCCAAGACAGGGTTGGAAAACTGTTTTTT.

In its sample, this clone was seen once. The chain uses TRBV2 and TRBJ2-1, with D possibly matching TRBD1 (6 bases). V was trimmed by 7 bases and J by 3 bases, leaving 10 bases between them. Germline V gene sequence: CDR1 SNHLY, CDR2 FYNNEI. There are 13 residues in the CDR3. As DNA, the CDR3 is TGTGCCAGCATCGTGGACAGCTACAATGAGCAGTTCTTC. It is translated as CASIVDSYNEQFF. Full variable domain (outside the CDR3, taken from reference TRBV2 and TRBJ2-1): EPEVTQTPSHQVTQMGQEVILRCVPISNHLYFYWYRQILGQKVEFLVSFYNNEISEKSEIFDDQFSVERPDGSNFTLKIRSTKLEDSAMYFCASIVDSYNEQFFGPGTRLTVL.

The chain employs TRBV5-1 and TRBJ2-3; 8 positions agree with TRBD1. The germline CDR1 and CDR2 sequences are SGHRS and YFSETQ. This CDR3 comprises 17 residues. Losses at the gene ends were 0 bases for V and 1 base for J; bases not matched to a gene: 7. The CDR3 DNA follows: TGCGCCAGCAGCTTGGGACCTACAGGGGGTGGCACAGATACGCAGTATTTT. Encoded protein: CASSLGPTGGGTDTQYF.